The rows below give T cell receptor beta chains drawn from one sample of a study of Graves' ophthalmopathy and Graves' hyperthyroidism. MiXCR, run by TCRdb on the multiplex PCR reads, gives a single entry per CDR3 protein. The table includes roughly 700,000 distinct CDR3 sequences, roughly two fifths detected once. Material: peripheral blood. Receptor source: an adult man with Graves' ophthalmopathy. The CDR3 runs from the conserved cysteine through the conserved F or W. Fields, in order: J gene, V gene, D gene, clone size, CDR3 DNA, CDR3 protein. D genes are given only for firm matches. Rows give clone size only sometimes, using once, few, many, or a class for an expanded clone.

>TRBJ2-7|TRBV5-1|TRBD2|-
TGCGCCAGCAGCATGCAATCTAGCGGCAAAAGCTCCTACGAGCAGTACTTC
CASSMQSSGKSSYEQYF
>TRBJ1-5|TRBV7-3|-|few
TGTGCCAGCAGTAAACAGGGATTAAATCAGCCCCAGCATTTT
CASSKQGLNQPQHF
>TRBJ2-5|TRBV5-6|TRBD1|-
TGTGCCAGCAGCGTAAGACAGGGGTGGAAAGAGACCCAGTACTTC
CASSVRQGWKETQYF
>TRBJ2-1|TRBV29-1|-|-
TGCAGCGCCCACTGGGACACACTAATCACTAACAATGAGCAGTTCTTC
CSAHWDTLITNNEQFF
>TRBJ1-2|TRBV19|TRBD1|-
TGTGCCAGTAGTGTGGACAGGGGTGGAGACTATGGCTACACCTTC
CASSVDRGGDYGYTF
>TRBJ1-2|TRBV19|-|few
TGTGCCAGTCAGAGACAGGCATCTAACTATGGCTACACCTTC
CASQRQASNYGYTF
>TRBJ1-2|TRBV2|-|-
TGTGCCAGCAGTTTCAGGGGAGGGGCGGCTGGCTACACCTTC
CASSFRGGAAGYTF
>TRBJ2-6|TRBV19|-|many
TGTGCCACTAGCCTGGTCGGGAGAGCCAACGTCCTGACTTTC
CATSLVGRANVLTF
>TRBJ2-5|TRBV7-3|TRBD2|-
TGTGCCAGCAGTTTACTAGCGGGAGGACCCGAGGAGACCCAGTACTTC
CASSLLAGGPEETQYF
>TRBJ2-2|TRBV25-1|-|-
TGTGCCAGCAGCCAAGAACTGGCGAACACCGGGGAGCTGTTTTTT
CASSQELANTGELFF
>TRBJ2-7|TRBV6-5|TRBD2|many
TGTGCCAGCAGTTACTCGACTAGCGGCGAGCAGTACTTC
CASSYSTSGEQYF
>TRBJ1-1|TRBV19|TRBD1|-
TGTGCCAGTAGTACGCTCTTCGGGGCAGGGGGAACTGAAGCTTTCTTT
CASSTLFGAGGTEAFF
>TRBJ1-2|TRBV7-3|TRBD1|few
TGTGCCAGCAGCCAAGTTGACAGGGGGTCCGGCTACACCTTC
CASSQVDRGSGYTF
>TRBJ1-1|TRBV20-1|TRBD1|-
TGCAGTGCCCAGAAAGGGACAGGGGATGGGACTGAAGCTTTCTTT
CSAQKGTGDGTEAFF
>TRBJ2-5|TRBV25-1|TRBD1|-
TGTGCCAGCAGTGCGCATGGACAGGGGGTAGAGACCCAGTACTTC
CASSAHGQGVETQYF
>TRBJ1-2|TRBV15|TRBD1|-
TGTGCCACCAGCATCGGGACAGGGGATGGCTACACCTTC
CATSIGTGDGYTF
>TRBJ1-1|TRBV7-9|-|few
TGTGCCAGCAGCTTAAATCGGAGACCGAACACTGAAGCTTTCTTT
CASSLNRRPNTEAFF
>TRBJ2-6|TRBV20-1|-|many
TGCAGTGCTGGCGTGGCATTTGAAACTGGGGCCAACGTCCTGACTTTC
CSAGVAFETGANVLTF